The 5 T cell receptor beta chains below all came from one sample that was sequenced in a study of T cell responses to AZD1222 COVID-19 vaccine. Profiling relied on immunoSEQ multiplex PCR, and the TCRdb table lists in-frame clones only, not all of them. This sample carries some 120,000 clones, roughly 92% of them seen once, and the ten largest clones take roughly 1.4%. The source was peripheral blood, collected 28 days after the second AZD1222 dose. These receptors all stem from an adult who received the AZD1222 COVID-19 vaccine.

In this sample, this clone turned up a few times. The chain couples TRBV27 to TRBJ2-7, with D perhaps matching TRBD2 (6 bases). Germline V gene sequence: CDR1 MNHEY, CDR2 SMNVEV (reference sequence). Trimming shortened V by 8 bases and J by 4 bases, and 21 bases separated the two germline ends. The CDR3 is 15 amino acids. CDR3 nucleotide sequence: TGTGCCAGCTGGAAAAGCTTCGGAGGGGTATACGAGCAGTACTTC. This codes for CASWKSFGGVYEQYF.

The V and J genes are TRBV6-5 and TRBJ2-5, with D perhaps matching TRBD2 (6 bases). This CDR3 is built from 15 residues. Germline V gives CDR1 MNHEY, CDR2 SVGAGI. With 0 bases removed from V and 5 bases from J, the gap between germline ends came to 13 bases. CDR3 sequence: CASSYSEGFGETQYF. CDR3 nucleotide sequence: TGTGCCAGCAGTTACTCGGAGGGTTTCGGGGAGACCCAGTACTTC.

The chain recombines TRBV28 with TRBJ2-3, with 8 bases identical to TRBD2. J gave up 2 bases and V 6 bases, and 10 bases lay outside the gene matches. Germline assignment: CDR1 MDHEN and CDR2 SYDVKM. The CDR3 totals 16 residues. CDR3 nucleotide sequence: TGTGCCAGCAGCCCTGGCCAGCGGGGGTACACAGATACGCAGTATTTT. It translates to CASSPGQRGYTDTQYF.

V is TRBV4-1 and J is TRBJ2-4; 7 nucleotides align to TRBD1. Trimming cost V 1 base and J 5 bases; bases outside gene matches: 5. CDR1 is MGHRA, CDR2 YSYEKL, per germline. This CDR3 spans 15 amino acids. The CDR3 nucleotides read TGCGCCAGCAGCCAAGTTAGGGGGCTGGAAAACATTCAGTACTTC. As protein: CASSQVRGLENIQYF.

The rearrangement links TRBV27 to TRBJ2-2, with D possibly TRBD2 on 6 matching bases. With 3 bases removed from V and 3 bases from J, the gap between germline ends came to 14 bases. This CDR3 is 16 amino acids long. Germline assignment: CDR1 MNHEY and CDR2 SMNVEV (reference sequence). The CDR3 DNA is TGTGCCAGCAGTTTCGTACGGGAGTGGGACACCGGGGAGCTGTTTTTT. Protein product: CASSFVREWDTGELFF.